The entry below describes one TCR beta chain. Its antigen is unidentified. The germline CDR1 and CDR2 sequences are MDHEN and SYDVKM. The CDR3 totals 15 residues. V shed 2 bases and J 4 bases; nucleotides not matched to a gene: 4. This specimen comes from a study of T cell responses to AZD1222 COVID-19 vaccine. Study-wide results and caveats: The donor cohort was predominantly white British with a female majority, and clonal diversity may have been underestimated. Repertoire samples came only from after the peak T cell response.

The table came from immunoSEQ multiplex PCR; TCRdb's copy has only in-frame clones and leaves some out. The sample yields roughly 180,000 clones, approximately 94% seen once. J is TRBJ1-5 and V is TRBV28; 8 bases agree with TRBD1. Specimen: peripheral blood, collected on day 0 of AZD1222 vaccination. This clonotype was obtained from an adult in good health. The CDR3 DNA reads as TGTGCCAGCAGTTTAGAACAGGGGGTGAATCAGCCCCAGCATTTT. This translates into CASSLEQGVNQPQHF.